A selection of T cell receptor beta chains follows, all from one sample in a study of T-cell memory formation after mild COVID-19. Each CDR3 protein is one row after TCRdb ran MiXCR on the 5' RACE reads. This table has around 160,000 distinct CDR3 sequences, 11% appearing once. The sequencing sample was made of PBMCs or a T cell subset sorted from them (not recorded which). The receptors shown here come from a man between 18 and 35 years old who had mild COVID-19 (a few samples of this study predate the infection). Cell type and time point are not known. CDR3s include the opening cysteine and the closing phenylalanine or tryptophan. Clone size is not always given. Where it is, it says once, few, many or a class for expanded clones.

>TRBV5-1|15|TRBJ2-3|many
CASSSLAGQADTQYF
>TRBV7-9|17|TRBJ2-2|NA
CASSPPKLGRPFGELFF
>TRBV12-3/TRBV12-4|15|TRBJ1-2|NA
CASTWGSLYFYGYTF
>TRBV6-2/TRBV6-3|17|TRBJ1-5|many
CASSPIPTRGVYQPQHF
>TRBV29-1|14|TRBJ2-5|NA
CSVEDRVFRETQYF
>TRBV7-2|13|TRBJ2-1|few
CASSIQGLNEQFF
>TRBV7-2|10|TRBJ2-1|NA
CATGANEQFF
>TRBV20-1|15|TRBJ2-1|NA
CSARPPGQLYNEQFF
>TRBV6-6|14|TRBJ1-5|many
CASSPSDSNQPQHF
>TRBV20-1|13|TRBJ1-6|NA
CSASKDLNSPLHF
>TRBV11-2|17|TRBJ1-3|many
CASSPLGGRELGNTIYF
>TRBV5-1|14|TRBJ2-1|few
CASSLASGVWEQFF
>TRBV12-3/TRBV12-4|18|TRBJ2-5|NA
CASSSGTSGGAWQETQYF
>TRBV9|17|TRBJ1-2|NA
CASSLEGSGAENYGYTF
>TRBV28|17|TRBJ1-5|NA
CASSLTGTPYSNQPQHF
>TRBV6-5|13|TRBJ2-1|few
CASSYAGANEQFF
>TRBV6-5|17|TRBJ1-1|NA
CASSYPRGRGGGTEAFF
>TRBV4-3|14|TRBJ1-2|NA
CASSQAMGNYGYTF
>TRBV20-1|14|TRBJ1-1|few
CSARAHRGDTEAFF
>TRBV5-6|16|TRBJ1-2|NA
CASNPGQGTRSYGYTF
>TRBV7-8|13|TRBJ1-2|many
CASSLGDNYGYTF
>TRBV12-3/TRBV12-4|14|TRBJ2-3|few
CASTGTASTDTQYF
>TRBV4-2|18|TRBJ1-4|NA
CASSQDPPLVATNEKLFF
>TRBV7-2|13|TRBJ1-2|NA
CASSSLSLYGYTF
>TRBV4-2|15|TRBJ2-3|few
CASSQDIDASDTQYF
>TRBV7-2|13|TRBJ2-2|NA
CASSLVHTGELFF
>TRBV7-2|15|TRBJ2-3|NA
CASSLQGALRSTQYF
>TRBV20-1|10|TRBJ1-2|NA
CSARDLGYTF
>TRBV7-9|14|TRBJ2-7|many
CASSLAGASNEQYF
>TRBV7-2|18|TRBJ2-5|once
CASSFNVPPTSYQETQYF
>TRBV6-1|14|TRBJ2-2|NA
CASRTLANTGELFF
>TRBV12-5|17|TRBJ2-3|few
CASGLVGTGYSTDTQYF
>TRBV5-6|16|TRBJ1-3|NA
CASSLAMGLSGNTIYF
>TRBV10-3|15|TRBJ1-4|NA
CAISPTDREGEKLFF
>TRBV6-5|13|TRBJ2-6|few
CASSYRETNVLTF
>TRBV20-1|12|TRBJ2-1|few
CSALPPGHEQFF
>TRBV12-3/TRBV12-4|15|TRBJ1-1|few
CASSLAMGLNTEAFF
>TRBV6-5|15|TRBJ2-7|many
CASSRRSGYFYEQYF
>TRBV12-3/TRBV12-4|15|TRBJ1-2|few
CASSLMGQGLDGYTF
>TRBV5-6|13|TRBJ1-1|NA
CASSFDREGEAFF
>TRBV7-3|14|TRBJ1-4|NA
CANNKDRGQEKLFF
>TRBV3-1|14|TRBJ2-3|NA
CASSQGRRTDTQYF
>TRBV4-3|17|TRBJ2-3|few
CASSQDGPGGNTDTQYF
>TRBV7-9|16|TRBJ2-3|few
CASSLGVTQSTDTQYF
>TRBV6-6|13|TRBJ2-4|few
CASSGGTKNIQYF
>TRBV5-1|15|TRBJ2-4|few
CASSYLQGGRNIQYF
>TRBV20-1|11|TRBJ2-5|NA
CSAAGTTDQYF
>TRBV12-3/TRBV12-4|14|TRBJ1-2|NA
CASSLGPSGYGYTF
>TRBV30|14|TRBJ1-4|few
CAWRIGGPGEKLFF
>TRBV19|16|TRBJ2-3|few
CASSGRPTGGPDTQYF
>TRBV6-8|16|TRBJ1-5|NA
CASSSLVQKWDQPQHF
>TRBV4-3|16|TRBJ1-3|NA
CASSQERFGSGNTIYF
>TRBV4-2|16|TRBJ2-7|NA
CASSQDRSGRAYEQYF
>TRBV12-3/TRBV12-4|12|TRBJ2-1|NA
CASHRDSGEQFF
>TRBV4-3|16|TRBJ1-6|many
CASSQALSSYNSPLHF
>TRBV6-5|14|TRBJ2-5|many
CASSETGDRETQYF
>TRBV9|16|TRBJ1-2|NA
CASSYRTGENPLGYTF